The clone carrying this T cell receptor beta chain was recorded only once. The germline gives CDR1 LGHNA, CDR2 YSLEER. V was clipped by 0 bases and J by 0 bases, with 5 bases between them. The CDR3 covers 14 residues. This entry comes from a study of technical replicates of blood from a few donors. The repertoire was sequenced with immunoSEQ multiplex PCR; TCRdb's copy has only in-frame clones and lacks some. The repertoire holds about 62,000 clones, with 85% to 90% as singletons. The sequenced sample was PBMCs. The J gene is TRBJ1-1, the V gene TRBV4-3; D call uncertain. This receptor was taken from a human donor in good health. Some clones in this sample may be carry-over from other donors' samples. The CDR3 nucleotides read TGCGCCAGCAGCCAAGATTTCATGAACACTGAAGCTTTCTTT. It encodes CASSQDFMNTEAFF.